This T cell receptor (beta chain) was profiled in a study of blood T cell repertoires in COVID-19. Profiled with immunoSEQ multiplex PCR; TCRdb holds only in-frame clones, not every one. The repertoire holds roughly 170,000 clones, with 70% to 85% as singletons. CDR3 length: 13 amino acids. V lost 1 base, J lost 3 bases, and 7 bases lay in between. The chain employs TRBV12-3 or TRBV12-4 and TRBJ2-7; D gene unclear. The sequence was obtained from a woman in her 50s who had recovered from COVID-19. Sequenced sample: PBMCs or T cells enriched from blood (not recorded which). The CDR3 is CASSLDESYEQYF. The CDR3 DNA is TGTGCCAGCAGTTTAGACGAGAGCTACGAGCAGTACTTC.